This record covers a single T cell receptor beta chain. As yet, its antigen is unknown. The sample belongs to a study of cytomegalovirus exposure and HLA in healthy donors. 13 Jbeta primers and 60 Vbeta primers were used for the PCR. This table comes from immunoSEQ multiplex PCR, and its TCRdb copy is limited to in-frame clones, with some not included. The sample yields approximately 150,000 clones, roughly 80% seen once. Study-wide results and limits: In a later analysis, several top co-occurrence clusters appeared linked to parvovirus B19, influenza, CMV and Epstein-Barr virus. The productive fraction for most TCR beta V segments was about 90% or about 30% in an earlier analysis. The authors enumerated roughly 180 TCR beta chains as linked to cytomegalovirus. A link between a missense DCLRE1C variant and TCR beta V- and J-gene trimming emerged from a later analysis.

Germline CDR1 reads PRHDT; CDR2 reads FYEKMQ (reference sequence). Unmatched junction bases numbered 5, after V lost 0 bases and J lost 0 bases. The CDR3 is made up of 19 amino acids. The chain employs TRBV13 and TRBJ2-1; TRBD2 aligns across 13 bases. This clonotype originated in a man between 18 and 35 years old in good health and CMV-seropositive. Sequencing was done on a sample of PBMCs. CDR3 in DNA: TGTGCCAGCAGCTTAGGACTAGCGGGAGGGCCGAGCTCCTACAATGAGCAGTTCTTC. It is translated as CASSLGLAGGPSSYNEQFF. The complete variable domain, with remaining parts taken from reference TRBV13 and TRBJ2-1, reads AAGVIQSPRHLIKEKRETATLKCYPIPRHDTVYWYQQGPGQDPQFLISFYEKMQSDKGSIPDRFSAQQFSDYHSELNMSSLELGDSALYFCASSLGLAGGPSSYNEQFFGPGTRLTVL.